This T cell receptor beta chain was identified in a study of T cell responses to AZD1222 COVID-19 vaccine. In the study overall: The study pooled second doses at about 4 or about 12 weeks.

The CDR3 extends over 16 amino acids. V was clipped by 3 bases and J by 4 bases, with 19 bases between them. Per the germline V gene, CDR1 is SGHTS and CDR2 is YDEGEE. Profiled with immunoSEQ multiplex PCR; TCRdb holds only in-frame clones, not every one. The profile shows around 160,000 clones, about 87% of them singletons. V is TRBV5-8 and J is TRBJ1-2; possibly TRBD1 for D (5 bases). This receptor was obtained from an adult in good health. Sample: peripheral blood, taken on day 0 of AZD1222 vaccination. CDR3 region: CASSSPDLRGGYGYTF. In DNA, the CDR3 is TGTGCCAGCAGCTCGCCGGACCTCCGGGGGGGCTATGGCTACACCTTC.